This TCR beta chain stems from a study of CD8 T cells in Susac syndrome. In regard to this clonotype: The target antigen is unknown.

Reverse transcription of roughly 0.45 to 1 ug RNA used random hexamers. With immunoSEQ multiplex PCR, TCR beta CDR3 was amplified across 54 Vbeta and 13 Jbeta. TCRdb re-called the immunoSEQ multiplex PCR reads through MiXCR, storing one row per CDR3 protein. Of under 250,000 distinct CDR3 sequences listed, 90% to 95% are singletons. Per germline, CDR1 SGHRS and CDR2 YFSETQ. J was trimmed by 6 bases and V by 5 bases; bases with no gene match: 5. This CDR3 comprises 14 residues. Sequencing of TCR beta, carried out with a high-throughput approach, was applied to CD8+ and CD4+ T cells from the blood. TEMRA cells were FACS-enriched, unlike CD8+ and CD4+ T cells, which were negatively isolated. Study-wide results and limits: The number of individuals included in the study's TCR sequencing and HLA analysis was acknowledged as relatively small.

The clonotype was recovered from a human donor with multiple sclerosis. Sequenced input: CD4+ T cells from PBMCs. The chain couples TRBV5-1 to TRBJ2-2; 9 bases fit TRBD1. The CDR3 DNA is TGCGCCAGCAGTCCGGGACAGGGCTCCGGGGAGCTGTTTTTT. This codes for CASSPGQGSGELFF.